These 32 T cell receptor beta chains came from one sample sequenced in a study of T cell changes during pregnancy in multiple sclerosis. TCRdb's copy holds only in-frame clones and misses some; the assay was immunoSEQ multiplex PCR. Among 70,000 to 100,000 clones listed, 85% to 95% were seen once. This material consisted of peripheral blood, taken in the first trimester of pregnancy. These receptors all come from a female donor with multiple sclerosis, enrolled in a pregnancy study.

V usage is TRBV7-8 and J usage is TRBJ2-7; 9 bases are a match to TRBD1. CDR3 length: 14 amino acids. The germline V gene encodes CDR1 SGHVS and CDR2 FQNEAQ. V was pared by 5 bases and J by 1 base, with 3 bases of the junction left unmatched. The CDR3 is CASSPTGGSYEQYF. CDR3 bases: TGTGCCAGCAGCCCGACAGGGGGATCCTACGAGCAGTACTTC. The full variable domain, with the rest looked up from reference TRBV7-8 and TRBJ2-7, is GAGVSQSPRYKVAKRGQDVALRCDPISGHVSLFWYQQALGQGPEFLTYFQNEAQLDKSGLPSDRFFAERPEGSVSTLKIQRTQQEDSAVYLCASSPTGGSYEQYFGPGTRLTVT.

The V and J genes are TRBV7-2 and TRBJ1-6; the D gene is possibly TRBD1 (6 bases). Trimming shortened V by 4 bases and J by 7 bases, and 17 bases separated the two germline ends. In germline, CDR1 is SGHTA, CDR2 FQGNSA. The CDR3 covers 16 residues. The CDR3 DNA follows: TGTGCCAGCAGCTCGCGACAATCAACAGGGAATTCACCCCTCCACTTT. Protein sequence: CASSSRQSTGNSPLHF.

The J gene is TRBJ1-1, the V gene TRBV6-6, with TRBD1 identical over 7 bases. V lost 2 bases to trimming and J lost 3 bases; unmatched junction nucleotides: 3. Per the germline V gene, CDR1 is MNHNY and CDR2 is SVGAGI (reference sequence). This CDR3 is built from 14 residues. CDR3 coding DNA: TGTGCCAGCAGTTACGGACAGGCGGACACTGAAGCTTTCTTT. Amino acid sequence: CASSYGQADTEAFF.

The chain joins TRBV15 to TRBJ1-3; TRBD1 is a possible D gene (5 bases). Trimming left V 0 bases short and J 0 bases short, with 12 bases between. CDR1 and CDR2 (germline): LNHNV, YYDKDF (reference sequence). The CDR3 totals 17 residues. For the CDR3, the DNA is TGTGCCACCAGCAGAGAGATCAGGACATTCTCTGGAAACACCATATATTTT. Its protein product is CATSREIRTFSGNTIYF.

This clone was counted a few times. The CDR3 here is CASSLLASTGELFF. CDR3 nucleotide sequence: TGTGCCAGCAGCTTATTAGCGAGCACCGGGGAGCTGTTTTTT. This chain uses TRBV7-2 with TRBJ2-2; D might be TRBD2 (5 bases). Germline V gene data show CDR1 as SGHTA and CDR2 as FQGNSA. This CDR3 has 14 amino acids. V lost 2 bases and J 4 bases, leaving 8 bases between the germline ends.

The rearrangement joins TRBV10-3 to TRBJ2-3; 9 bases are shared with TRBD2. The CDR3 covers 15 residues. Germline V gene sequence: CDR1 ENHRY, CDR2 SYGVKD. The ends lost 3 bases at V and 2 bases at J; junction bases unmatched: 3. The CDR3 region is CAISDTGLATDTQYF. The CDR3 nucleotides are TGTGCCATCAGTGATACGGGACTAGCCACAGATACGCAGTATTTT.

This chain's CDR3 is CASGDSKGWGNYEQYF. CDR3 DNA sequence: TGTGCCAGCGGGGACTCGAAGGGATGGGGAAACTACGAGCAGTACTTC. The chain links TRBV16 to TRBJ2-7, with D possibly being TRBD2 (6 bases). CDR1 and CDR2 (germline): KGHSY, FQNENV. Trimming shortened V by 8 bases and J by 3 bases, and 23 bases separated the two germline ends. This CDR3 has 16 residues. Looking up the rest from reference TRBV16 and TRBJ2-7 gives the full variable domain: GEEVAQTPKHLVRGEGQKAKLYCAPIKGHSYVFWYQQVLKNEFKFLISFQNENVFDETGMPKERFSAKCLPNSPCSLEIQATKLEDSAVYFCASGDSKGWGNYEQYFGPGTRLTVT.

The rearrangement links TRBV2 to TRBJ2-6, with D possibly TRBD2 on 6 matching bases. Per the germline V gene, CDR1 is SNHLY and CDR2 is FYNNEI. The CDR3 covers 16 residues. The ends were cut back, 5 bases at V and 2 bases at J, with 13 bases in the middle. CDR3 region: CASSRAGGTGANVLTF. CDR3 sequence (DNA): TGTGCCAGCAGTCGTGCGGGCGGGACTGGGGCCAACGTCCTGACTTTC.

The CDR3 nucleotides are TGTGCCAGTATATGGGAGCGTCCATTTGAAGCTTTCTTT. Protein sequence: CASIWERPFEAFF. The V and J genes are TRBV19 and TRBJ1-1; D ambiguous. The V gene lost 7 bases and the J gene lost 7 bases, with 16 bases spanning the gap. Germline lookup yields CDR1 LNHDA and CDR2 SQIVND (reference sequence). The CDR3 is made up of 13 amino acids.

This chain links TRBV7-2 with TRBJ1-3; no clear D. Germline loops: CDR1 SGHTA, CDR2 FQGNSA. Trimming cost V 1 base and J 0 bases, with 4 bases left between them. This CDR3 has 14 residues. The CDR3 sequence: CASSLGPSGNTIYF. CDR3 bases: TGTGCCAGCAGCTTAGGGCCCTCTGGAAACACCATATATTTT.

This clone was seen only once. The chain joins TRBV27 to TRBJ2-5; maybe TRBD2 (5 bases). The CDR3 loop spans 15 amino acids. Trimming stripped 8 bases from V and 0 bases from J, with 16 bases between. The germline V gene encodes CDR1 MNHEY and CDR2 SMNVEV (reference sequence). The CDR3 DNA is TGTGCCAGCGGCCCGGCAGCGGCCAACCAAGAGACCCAGTACTTC. It translates to CASGPAAANQETQYF.

The V call is TRBV9, the J call TRBJ1-4, with D unresolved. Deletions cut 1 base from V and 5 bases from J, with 15 bases between. Germline V gene lookup returns CDR1 SGDLS and CDR2 YYNGEE. The length of the CDR3 is 16 residues. Here the CDR3 reads CASSVNPTPWNEKLFF. The CDR3 DNA reads as TGTGCCAGCAGCGTAAACCCGACACCATGGAATGAAAAACTGTTTTTT.

V and J are TRBV11-2 and TRBJ2-7; perhaps TRBD2 as D (6 bases). This CDR3 has 15 residues. V was cut by 5 bases and J by 2 bases, with 16 bases left in between. Germline V gene lookup returns CDR1 SGHAT and CDR2 FQNNGV. Written as DNA, the CDR3 is TGTGCCAGCAGCCACCGGGACTTCACAACCTACGAGCAGTACTTC. Its protein product is CASSHRDFTTYEQYF.

The V gene is TRBV28, the J gene TRBJ1-2, with 11 bases that match TRBD1. The junction had 2 bases not matched to a gene; V was cut back by 6 bases and J by 8 bases. Looked up from germline, CDR1 is MDHEN and CDR2 is SYDVKM. The length of the CDR3 is 12 residues. The CDR3, as DNA: TGTGCCAGCAGGGGACAGGGGGAAGGCTACACCTTC. Protein: CASRGQGEGYTF.

The V call is TRBV6-1, the J call TRBJ2-7, with 11 bases identical to TRBD1. V lost 2 bases, J lost 6 bases, and 9 bases stayed unmatched. The CDR3 sequence is 16 residues long. Germline V lookup: CDR1 MNHNS, CDR2 SASEGT. The DNA for the CDR3 is TGTGCCAGCAGTGAAAGGGACAGGGGGAAGGGGCTCGAGCAGTACTTC. It encodes CASSERDRGKGLEQYF.

This chain links TRBV6-1 with TRBJ2-1; 7 bases align to TRBD1. There are 12 residues in the CDR3. Germline CDR1 is MNHNS and CDR2 is SASEGT. Germline trimming cut 6 bases from V and 6 bases from J; bases unmatched to any gene: 2. CDR3 in amino acids: CASRRQGNEQFF. The CDR3 nucleotides read TGTGCCAGCAGAAGACAGGGCAATGAGCAGTTCTTC.

The V and J genes are TRBV7-6 and TRBJ2-2, with D maybe TRBD1 (5 bases). The germline gives CDR1 SGHVS, CDR2 FNYEAQ. V lost 3 bases and J lost 3, with 8 bases in between. The CDR3 has 14 residues. CDR3 region: CASSFSGYTGELFF. The CDR3 DNA follows: TGTGCCAGCAGCTTTTCAGGGTACACCGGGGAGCTGTTTTTT.

The chain recombines TRBV6-5 with TRBJ2-3; 10 positions match TRBD2. With V trimmed by 3 bases and J by 5 bases, 5 bases remained unmatched. This CDR3 spans 15 amino acids. The V gene's germline CDR1 is MNHEY and CDR2 SVGAGI. The DNA of the CDR3 is TGTGCCAGCAGTTATGGGCGACTAGCGGGAGATACGCAGTATTTT. This translates into CASSYGRLAGDTQYF.

This clone was observed a single time. One end of the junction does not line up with germline, which may come from a read error. This chain connects TRBV6-1 to TRBJ2-1; 12 nucleotides agree with TRBD2. Germline loops: CDR1 MNHNS, CDR2 SASEGT. The CDR3 totals 15 residues. The CDR3 coding sequence is TGTACCAGCAGCCTCGGACTAGCGGGGTACAATGAGCAGTTCTTC. Translating it yields CTSSLGLAGYNEQFF.

The J gene is TRBJ2-7, the V gene TRBV29-1; the match to TRBD2 covers 8 bases. Germline V lookup: CDR1 SQVTM, CDR2 ANQGSEA. The CDR3 consists of 12 residues. V lost 6 bases, J lost 3 bases, and 4 bases stayed unmatched. This CDR3 is CSVSGRNYEQYF. As DNA, the CDR3 is TGCAGCGTCAGCGGGAGAAACTACGAGCAGTACTTC.

This chain joins TRBV18 and TRBJ1-3; D may be TRBD1 (6 bases). This CDR3 is built from 15 residues. Germline loops: CDR1 KGHSH, CDR2 LQKENI. Trimming took off 0 bases at V and 7 bases at J, with 13 bases between the two ends. Here the CDR3 reads CASSPPSRGGNTIYF. In nucleotides, the CDR3 is TGTGCCAGCTCACCACCGAGCAGGGGTGGCAACACCATATATTTT.

The V and J genes are TRBV6-5 and TRBJ1-2, with 9 bases that match TRBD1. The CDR3 is made up of 13 amino acids. With 2 bases clipped from V and 8 bases from J, the junction kept 3 bases outside the gene matches. The V gene's germline CDR1 is MNHEY and CDR2 SVGAGI. The CDR3 DNA is TGTGCCAGCAGTTACCCGGACAGGGGAGGCTACACCTTC. Residues: CASSYPDRGGYTF.

V gene TRBV19 combines with J gene TRBJ1-5; 7 positions agree with TRBD1. V was pared by 6 bases and J by 9 bases, with 8 bases of the junction left unmatched. Germline CDR1 reads LNHDA; CDR2 reads SQIVND (reference sequence). This CDR3 is built from 13 residues. The CDR3 DNA reads as TGTGCCAGTAGGGAGACAGGGATCATGCCCCAGCATTTT. It codes for CASRETGIMPQHF.

The chain links TRBV27 to TRBJ2-1; a weak D match, TRBD2 (6 bases). This CDR3 spans 13 amino acids. Trimming left V 5 bases short and J 3 bases short, with 8 bases between. Germline V CDR1 and CDR2: MNHEY, SMNVEV (reference sequence). This CDR3 reads CASSTTSYNEQFF. DNA for the CDR3: TGTGCCAGCAGTACGACTAGCTACAATGAGCAGTTCTTC.

The chain combines TRBV11-1 with TRBJ2-1, with 14 nucleotides matching TRBD2. The CDR3 is 14 amino acids. Germline loops: CDR1 SGHAT, CDR2 FQDESV (reference sequence). V was pared by 5 bases and J by 8 bases, with 2 bases of the junction left unmatched. The chain's CDR3 is CASSGTSGGYEQFF. The DNA for the CDR3 is TGTGCCAGCAGCGGGACTAGCGGGGGTTATGAGCAGTTCTTC. Full variable domain (rest looked up from reference TRBV11-1 and TRBJ2-1): EAEVAQSPRYKITEKSQAVAFWCDPISGHATLYWYRQILGQGPELLVQFQDESVVDDSQLPKDRFSAERLKGVDSTLKIQPAELGDSAMYLCASSGTSGGYEQFFGPGTRLTVL.

This sequence joins TRBV19 and TRBJ2-1, with 9 bases aligning to TRBD1. The CDR3 extends over 15 amino acids. CDR1 and CDR2 from the germline V gene are LNHDA and SQIVND (reference sequence). Trimming cost V 9 bases and J 0 bases; bases outside gene matches: 6. CDR3 amino acids: CASRRTGVSYNEQFF. DNA for the CDR3: TGTGCCAGCCGCAGGACAGGGGTCTCCTACAATGAGCAGTTCTTC.

V usage is TRBV7-3 and J usage is TRBJ2-3; no definite D call. Trimming removed 4 bases at V and 0 bases at J, with 5 bases between. Germline lookup yields CDR1 SGHTA and CDR2 FQGTGA. CDR3 length equals 13 residues. As DNA, the CDR3 is TGTGCCAGCAGCTATTTAAGCACAGATACGCAGTATTTT. This codes for CASSYLSTDTQYF.

This rearrangement joins TRBV9 to TRBJ2-1; 7 bases fit TRBD2. Germline CDR1 is SGDLS and CDR2 is YYNGEE. With 4 bases clipped from V and 2 bases from J, the junction kept 6 bases outside the gene matches. The CDR3 length is 15 residues. CDR3 sequence: CASSPRGNPYNEQFF. The CDR3, as DNA: TGTGCCAGCAGCCCGCGGGGGAACCCCTACAATGAGCAGTTCTTC.

This chain uses TRBV7-3 with TRBJ2-3; 10 bases are a match to TRBD2. V trimming: 4 bases; J trimming: 0 bases; junction bases outside the gene matches: 1. Per the germline V gene, CDR1 is SGHTA and CDR2 is FQGTGA. This CDR3 is built from 15 residues. This CDR3 is CASSYSGGSTDTQYF. CDR3 coding DNA: TGTGCCAGCAGCTATAGCGGGGGGAGCACAGATACGCAGTATTTT.

The J gene is TRBJ2-7, the V gene TRBV6-6; the match to TRBD2 covers 9 bases. CDR3 length equals 15 residues. Germline V gene lookup returns CDR1 MNHNY and CDR2 SVGAGI (reference sequence). J gave up 6 bases and V 4 bases, and 10 bases lay outside the gene matches. The CDR3 here is CASSSGSGGPGEQYF. The CDR3 DNA reads as TGTGCCAGCAGTTCGGGTAGCGGGGGACCGGGCGAGCAGTACTTC.

The genes are TRBV5-1 and TRBJ2-3; D possibly corresponds to TRBD1 (5 bases). Germline CDR1 and CDR2: SGHRS and YFSETQ. This CDR3 region has 15 residues. The germline V and J ends were trimmed by 4 bases and 3 bases, with 15 bases remaining between them. CDR3 coding DNA: TGCGCCAGCAGCCGAGTGACAGCAAGTACAGATACGCAGTATTTT. Translated, it gives CASSRVTASTDTQYF.

The chain employs TRBV27 and TRBJ2-6, with TRBD1 matching 9 bases. The junction had 8 bases not matched to a gene; V was cut back by 2 bases and J by 0 bases. The CDR3 spans 19 residues. Per germline, CDR1 MNHEY and CDR2 SMNVEV (reference sequence). The CDR3 nucleotides read TGTGCCAGCAGTTTAAAAGGGACAGGGTATTTCTCTGGGGCCAACGTCCTGACTTTC. It codes for CASSLKGTGYFSGANVLTF.